This passage covers 14 T cell receptor beta chains from one sample sequenced in a study of CD8 T cells in ankylosing spondylitis. These receptors have no identified antigens. Study-wide results and caveats: Roughly eight highly homologous variants made up a TCR beta motif that seemed to typify ankylosing spondylitis blood.

TCRdb reanalysed the 5' RACE reads using MiXCR and keeps one entry per CDR3 protein. The table has 470,000 or so distinct CDR3 sequences, roughly 25% seen once. The sequenced sample was blood, either unsorted or a sorted T cell fraction (not recorded which). The receptors were sampled from a male donor with ankylosing spondylitis.

This sequence joins TRBV7-8 and TRBJ1-4; D uncertain. Trimming stripped 1 base from V and 10 bases from J, with 10 bases between. This CDR3 contains 13 residues. Germline CDR1 SGHVS, CDR2 FQNEAQ. Here the CDR3 DNA reads TGTGCCAGCAGCTTAGAGCGTTTAGGAAAACTGTTTTTT. Amino acids: CASSLERLGKLFF.

This clonotype was found a few times. The rearrangement uses TRBV20-1 and TRBJ2-7; the D gene is possibly TRBD1 (5 bases). The CDR3 covers 12 residues. With 3 bases removed from V and 6 bases from J, the gap between germline ends came to 12 bases. Looked up from germline, CDR1 is DFQATT and CDR2 is SNEGSKA (reference sequence). The CDR3 is CSASRGSGEQYV. CDR3 DNA: TGCAGTGCTAGTAGGGGTAGTGGCGAGCAGTACGTC.

This chain joins TRBV12-3 or TRBV12-4 and TRBJ2-1; 15 nucleotides line up with TRBD2. This CDR3 is 15 amino acids long. Trimming cost V 4 bases and J 7 bases; bases outside gene matches: 2. The CDR3 sequence is CASSWGLAGGNEQFF. The CDR3 DNA sequence: TGTGCCAGCAGTTGGGGACTAGCGGGAGGAAATGAGCAGTTCTTC.

This clonotype was observed a few times. The chain links TRBV29-1 to TRBJ2-3, with TRBD2 identical over 7 bases. The CDR3 runs 13 residues. Germline-derived CDR1 and CDR2 are SQVTM and ANQGSEA. V dropped 7 bases and J dropped 3; count of bases not matched to a gene: 7. The CDR3 region is CSGELASTDTQYF. DNA of the CDR3: TGCAGCGGGGAACTAGCGTCGACAGATACGCAGTATTTT.

This clonotype turned up a few times. The V and J genes are TRBV14 and TRBJ2-3; 8 bases map to TRBD2. This CDR3 is built from 16 residues. J gave up 2 bases and V 4 bases, and 8 bases lay outside the gene matches. Germline lookup yields CDR1 SGHDN and CDR2 FVKESK. The CDR3 region has the DNA TGTGCCAGCAGCCCCCGGTATAGCGGGACCACAGATACGCAGTATTTT. It encodes CASSPRYSGTTDTQYF.

V usage is TRBV6-2 or TRBV6-3 and J usage is TRBJ2-7; 8 nucleotides align to TRBD2. This CDR3 is built from 15 residues. CDR1 and CDR2 (germline): MNHEY, SVGEGT. After removal of 2 bases from V and 3 bases from J, the junction contained 6 bases not matched to a gene. The CDR3 spells CASSYREGEVYEQYF. Written as DNA, the CDR3 is TGTGCCAGCAGTTACCGGGAGGGAGAGGTCTACGAGCAGTACTTC.

The CDR3 region is CASSQEGQSNGYTF. In DNA form, the CDR3 reads TGTGCCAGCAGCCAAGAGGGGCAGTCCAATGGCTACACCTTC. The chain recombines TRBV4-2 with TRBJ1-2, with D perhaps matching TRBD1 (5 bases). V shed 0 bases and J shed 6 bases, with 11 bases lying between them. CDR3 length: 14 residues. Per germline, CDR1 LGHNA and CDR2 YNFKEQ.

The chain has TRBV5-1 and TRBJ2-2; maybe TRBD1 (6 bases). V was pared by 0 bases and J by 4 bases, with 10 bases between. Germline V lookup: CDR1 SGHRS, CDR2 YFSETQ. The CDR3 is made up of 15 amino acids. The CDR3 reads CASSLAQGPTGELFF. For the CDR3, the DNA is TGCGCCAGCAGCTTGGCGCAGGGGCCCACCGGGGAGCTGTTTTTT.

This clonotype was recorded a few times. V gene TRBV20-1 combines with J gene TRBJ2-5; the D is unclear. The germline V and J ends were trimmed by 4 bases and 5 bases, with 5 bases remaining between them. The CDR3 has 10 residues. CDR1 DFQATT and CDR2 SNEGSKA come from the germline V gene (reference sequence). The CDR3 sequence is CSANWETQYF. The CDR3 bases are TGCAGTGCTAACTGGGAGACCCAGTACTTC.

This clonotype was seen at least ten times. The chain has TRBV12-3 or TRBV12-4 and TRBJ1-2; D possibly corresponds to TRBD1 (5 bases). V was shortened by 7 bases and J by 7 bases, with 16 bases between the two germline ends. There are 13 residues in the CDR3. CDR3: CASTPMGERGYTF. The CDR3 bases are TGTGCCAGCACCCCCATGGGGGAACGTGGCTACACCTTC.

A few counts support this clonotype. V is TRBV20-1 and J is TRBJ1-4; D not certain. Trimming stripped 3 bases from V and 0 bases from J, with 8 bases between. Germline V lookup: CDR1 DFQATT, CDR2 SNEGSKA (reference sequence). The CDR3 length is 14 residues. The CDR3 loop is CSARKGATNEKLFF. CDR3 nucleotides: TGCAGTGCTAGGAAGGGCGCAACTAATGAAAAACTGTTTTTT.

This clonotype was detected only a few times. This chain links TRBV5-1 with TRBJ2-1; tentative D call: TRBD2 (6 bases). Germline V gene lookup returns CDR1 SGHRS and CDR2 YFSETQ. This CDR3 contains 14 residues. The V and J ends lost 9 bases and 5 bases respectively, with 18 bases between them. CDR3 sequence: CATRRDSQNNEQFF. The CDR3 coding sequence is TGCGCCACCCGGAGGGACTCTCAAAACAATGAGCAGTTCTTC.

V and J are TRBV7-9 and TRBJ2-4; 12 bases are shared with TRBD2. This CDR3 has 16 residues. The germline CDR1 and CDR2 sequences are SEHNR and FQNEAQ (reference sequence). V was clipped by 5 bases and J by 8 bases; unmatched bases: 10. CDR3 in amino acids: CASSPWTSGTGDIQYF. The CDR3, as DNA: TGTGCCAGCAGCCCGTGGACTAGCGGGACGGGGGACATTCAGTACTTC.

This clonotype was observed a handful of times. The V gene is TRBV12-3 or TRBV12-4, the J gene TRBJ2-7; tentative D call: TRBD2 (5 bases). The CDR3 runs to 14 residues. V lost 1 base to trimming and J lost 0 bases, with 7 bases between them. CDR3 nucleotide sequence: TGTGCCAGCAGTTTAGGGGAGAGCTCCTACGAGCAGTACTTC. Amino acids: CASSLGESSYEQYF.